This T cell receptor (beta chain) was found in a study of blood T cell repertoires in COVID-19. Study summary: Both acute and convalescent COVID-19 samples were obtained from the United States, Italy and Spain. Sample material is recorded as cDNA or gDNA derived from T cells, B-cell-depleted T cells, or PBMCs.

Per the original methods: Reference gene primer amplification gave nucleated cell count estimates. Using immunoSEQ multiplex PCR, the repertoire was profiled, and TCRdb retains in-frame clones only, with some absent. Clonal size and the V and J genes are those of that table, whereas D and trimming came from the DNA. The table includes about 340,000 clones, around 88% detected once. Seattle researchers signed up patients amid active infection and tracked them longitudinally. This CDR3 has 15 residues. V gave up 7 bases and J gave up 5 bases, with 18 bases separating them. Per the germline V gene, CDR1 is LNHDA and CDR2 is SQIVND (reference sequence).

The sequencing sample was made of peripheral blood. V gene TRBV19 combines with J gene TRBJ1-5; TRBD1 might be the D (6 bases). This receptor was obtained from a woman aged 60-75 years with COVID-19, enrolled during active disease. The CDR3: CASTPGTTSYQPQHF. The CDR3 DNA reads as TGTGCCAGTACCCCTGGGACAACCTCCTATCAGCCCCAGCATTTT.